A selection of T cell receptor beta chains follows, all from one sample in a study of T cell repertoires in cytomegalovirus infection. TCRdb analysed the reads with MiXCR anew, one entry per CDR3 protein. The sample lists approximately 340,000 distinct CDR3 sequences, 25% to 30% seen once, with 15% to 25% in the top ten. No antigen has been identified for these receptors. The sample consisted of cultured PBMCs, taken from culture after CMV antigen stimulation. These receptors came from a human donor in good health (CMV status not recorded). Some clones in this sample may be carry-over from other donors' samples. The conserved cysteine and the conserved F or W are not part of the CDR3 here. D genes are given only for firm matches. Expanded clones are given a class, and other clones once, few, many or no size at all.

TRBD2,TRBV2,once,TRBJ2-1,14,ASSVRTSGTYNEQF
NA,TRBV11-1,few,TRBJ1-1,13,ASSLLDRMNTEAF
NA,TRBV27,NA,TRBJ1-2,10,ASMSANYGYT
TRBD2,TRBV11-2,many,TRBJ2-7,16,ASSSRTSGRGYSYEQY
NA,TRBV4-1,NA,TRBJ1-5,15,ASSQGLLGGSNQPQH
TRBD1,TRBV11-2,many,TRBJ2-7,17,ASSLGSGTGGTLSYEQY
TRBD2,TRBV7-6,few,TRBJ2-7,12,ASSIAGVLYEQY
NA,TRBV7-8,NA,TRBJ2-2,12,ASSHKKVPGELF
TRBD1,TRBV6-2/TRBV6-3,NA,TRBJ1-1,12,ASSYFTTDRAPF
NA,TRBV5-6,NA,TRBJ2-7,14,ASSSWVSWYDYEQY
TRBD1,TRBV4-1,NA,TRBJ1-5,14,ASSQAPGGGNQPQH
NA,TRBV20-1,NA,TRBJ1-3,16,SAIGPQSPLSSGNTIY